What follows describes a single TCR beta chain. Clones were sequenced by immunoSEQ multiplex PCR, and TCRdb holds only the in-frame ones, with some missing. Among approximately 140,000 clones listed, 90% were seen once. This sample was taken from a study of T cell responses to AZD1222 COVID-19 vaccine. V was pared by 6 bases and J by 4 bases, with 9 bases of the junction left unmatched. Per the germline V gene, CDR1 is MNHEY and CDR2 is SVGEGT. The CDR3 runs 15 residues. This clonotype was sampled from an adult in good health. This specimen consisted of peripheral blood, obtained on day 0 of AZD1222 vaccination. The V and J genes are TRBV6-2 or TRBV6-3 and TRBJ2-1; TRBD2 matches 7 bases. The CDR3 coding sequence is TGTGCCAGCAGCCATGGACTAGGCGCATACAATGAGCAGTTCTTC. Translated, it gives CASSHGLGAYNEQFF.